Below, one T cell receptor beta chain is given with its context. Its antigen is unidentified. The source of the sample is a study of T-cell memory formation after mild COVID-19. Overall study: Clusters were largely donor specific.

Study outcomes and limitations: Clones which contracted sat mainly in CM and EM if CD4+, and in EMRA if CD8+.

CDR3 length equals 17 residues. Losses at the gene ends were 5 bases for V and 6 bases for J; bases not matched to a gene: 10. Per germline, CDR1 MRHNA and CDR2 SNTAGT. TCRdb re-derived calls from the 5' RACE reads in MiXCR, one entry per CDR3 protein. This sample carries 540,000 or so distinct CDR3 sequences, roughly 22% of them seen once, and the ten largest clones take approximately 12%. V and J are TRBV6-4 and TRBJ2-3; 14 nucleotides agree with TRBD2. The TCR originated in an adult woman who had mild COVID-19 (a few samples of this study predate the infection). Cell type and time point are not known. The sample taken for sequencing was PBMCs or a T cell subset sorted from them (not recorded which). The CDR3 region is CASSLTGTSGSVDTQYF. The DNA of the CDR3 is TGTGCCAGCAGTCTAACCGGGACTAGCGGGAGTGTTGATACGCAGTATTTT.